What follows is one T cell receptor (beta chain) and its context. The primer mix had 60 Vbeta and 13 Jbeta primers. Only in-frame clones appear in the TCRdb table, and some are missing; sequencing was by immunoSEQ multiplex PCR. The sample records under 150,000 clones, over 75% being singletons. These data originate in a study of cytomegalovirus exposure and HLA in healthy donors. V lost 7 bases and J lost 0, with 13 bases in between. This CDR3 region has 16 residues. Germline V lookup: CDR1 LNHDA, CDR2 SQIVND (reference sequence). The material sequenced was PBMCs. The V call is TRBV19, the J call TRBJ2-6, with D perhaps TRBD1 (6 bases). The TCR sequence derives from a boy younger than 18 in good health and CMV-seronegative. The CDR3 nucleotides are TGTGCCAGTATTCCGGGACAAAACTCTGGGGCCAACGTCCTGACTTTC. Amino acid sequence: CASIPGQNSGANVLTF.